This T cell receptor (beta chain) comes out of a study of regulatory T cells in long-lasting Graves disease. The overall study: New Graves' disease cases had less than 3 months of antithyroid drugs.

As for time point: newly diagnosed GD, antithyroid drugs for less than 3 months. Following extraction of RNA from PBMCs, that RNA was used to make the TCR library. This clonotype was seen many times. To make TCR beta libraries, researchers used iRepertoire HTBI primers and Arm-PCR of CDR3 regions. MiXCR, run by TCRdb on the multiplex PCR reads, gives a single entry per CDR3 protein. Among about 380,000 distinct CDR3 sequences listed, 15% were seen once. There are 12 residues in the CDR3. V lost 2 bases and J lost 4, with 5 bases in between. The V gene's germline CDR1 is SGHTA and CDR2 FQGNSA. The material sequenced was peripheral blood mononuclear cells (PBMCs), taken at new diagnosis, from a patient treated with antithyroid drugs. V usage is TRBV7-2 and J usage is TRBJ1-2, with unresolved D. The origin of this receptor is a female donor with Graves disease. The chain's CDR3 is CASSLSVYGYTF. The CDR3 bases are TGTGCCAGCAGCTTATCAGTCTATGGCTACACCTTC. Using reference TRBV7-2 and TRBJ1-2 for the parts outside the CDR3, the full variable domain is GAGVSQSPSNKVTEKGKDVELRCDPISGHTALYWYRQSLGQGLEFLIYFQGNSAPDKSGLPSDRFSAERTGGSVSTLTIQRTQQEDSAVYLCASSLSVYGYTFGSGTRLTVV.